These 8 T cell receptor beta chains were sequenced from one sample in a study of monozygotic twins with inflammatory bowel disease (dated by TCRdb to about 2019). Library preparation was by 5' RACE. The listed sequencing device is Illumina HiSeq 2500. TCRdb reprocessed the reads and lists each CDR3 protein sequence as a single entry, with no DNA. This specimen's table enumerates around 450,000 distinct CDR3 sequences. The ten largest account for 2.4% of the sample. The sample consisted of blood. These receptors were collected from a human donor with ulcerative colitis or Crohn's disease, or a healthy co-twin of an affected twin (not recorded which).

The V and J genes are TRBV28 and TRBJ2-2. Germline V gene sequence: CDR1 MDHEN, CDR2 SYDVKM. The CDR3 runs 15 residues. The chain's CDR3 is CASSFTTANTGELFF.

This CDR3 is CIVQGSGTTYEQYF. The chain joins TRBV20-1 to TRBJ2-7; TCRdb calls TRBD1, which cannot be checked without DNA. In germline, CDR1 is DFQATT, CDR2 SNEGSKA (reference sequence). The CDR3 consists of 14 residues.

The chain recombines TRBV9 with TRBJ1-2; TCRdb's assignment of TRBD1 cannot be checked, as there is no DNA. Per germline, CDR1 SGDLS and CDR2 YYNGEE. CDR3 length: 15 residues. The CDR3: CASSVYPQGVYGYTF.

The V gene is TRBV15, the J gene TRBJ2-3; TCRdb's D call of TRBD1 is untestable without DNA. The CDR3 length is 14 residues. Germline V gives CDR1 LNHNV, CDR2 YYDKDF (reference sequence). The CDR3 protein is CATSSWGSADTQYF.

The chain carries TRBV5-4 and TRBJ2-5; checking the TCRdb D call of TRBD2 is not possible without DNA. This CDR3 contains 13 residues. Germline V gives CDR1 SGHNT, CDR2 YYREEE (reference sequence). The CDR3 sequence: CASSTWTEETQYF.

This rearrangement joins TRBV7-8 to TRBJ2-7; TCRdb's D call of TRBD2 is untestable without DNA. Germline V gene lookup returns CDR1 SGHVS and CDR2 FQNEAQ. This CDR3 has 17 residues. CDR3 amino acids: CASSLAGYLEVPYEQYF.

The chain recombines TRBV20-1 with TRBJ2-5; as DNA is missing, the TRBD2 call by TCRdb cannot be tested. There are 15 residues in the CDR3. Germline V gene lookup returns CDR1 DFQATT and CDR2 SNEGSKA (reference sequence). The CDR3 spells CSASPGTSVQETQYF.

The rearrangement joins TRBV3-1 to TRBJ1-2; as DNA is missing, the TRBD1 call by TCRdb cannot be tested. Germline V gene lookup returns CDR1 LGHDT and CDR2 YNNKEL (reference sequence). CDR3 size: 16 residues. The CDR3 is CASSPYGQGQNYGYTF.